The rows below give T cell receptor beta chains drawn from one sample of a study of OX40 agonist ivuxolimab in advanced cancers. Data came from immunoSEQ multiplex PCR; TCRdb stores just in-frame clones and leaves some out. Of about 68,000 clones listed, roughly nine tenths are singletons. Material: CD4+ or CD8+ T cells sorted from blood, obtained in a trial of the OX40 agonist ivuxolimab. These receptor sequences come from an adult with an advanced solid tumor such as melanoma, head and neck, liver or kidney cancer. Each CDR3 is given with its conserved first and last residue. Fields, in order: D gene, J gene, V gene, CDR3 length, clone size, CDR3 protein, CDR3 DNA. D genes are given only for firm matches. Part of the rows lack a size; the others show once, few, many or a class for expanded clones.

d_gene: NA; j_gene: TRBJ2-7; v_gene: TRBV6-1; len: 14; abundance: once; CDR3aa: CASSARDSQGEQYF; CDR3nt: TGTGCCAGCAGTGCCAGGGACTCCCAGGGAGAGCAGTACTTC
d_gene: TRBD2; j_gene: TRBJ2-1; v_gene: TRBV7-9; len: 17; abundance: NA; CDR3aa: CASSFTPGLAGEVEQFF; CDR3nt: TGTGCCAGCAGCTTCACTCCGGGACTAGCGGGAGAGGTAGAGCAGTTCTTC
d_gene: TRBD1; j_gene: TRBJ2-4; v_gene: TRBV19; len: 14; abundance: once; CDR3aa: CASSPGQGPNIQYF; CDR3nt: TGTGCCAGTAGTCCGGGACAGGGGCCAAACATTCAGTACTTC
d_gene: NA; j_gene: TRBJ1-1; v_gene: TRBV18; len: 12; abundance: NA; CDR3aa: CASSPFGAEAFF; CDR3nt: TGTGCCAGCTCACCCTTTGGGGCCGAAGCTTTCTTT
d_gene: TRBD2; j_gene: TRBJ2-7; v_gene: TRBV7-8; len: 15; abundance: NA; CDR3aa: CASRDPGLAGVEQYF; CDR3nt: TGTGCCAGCCGGGACCCGGGACTAGCGGGAGTGGAGCAGTACTTC
d_gene: NA; j_gene: TRBJ2-1; v_gene: TRBV5-1; len: 13; abundance: NA; CDR3aa: CASSLDQGLEQFF; CDR3nt: TGCGCCAGCAGCCTAGACCAGGGGCTTGAGCAGTTCTTC
d_gene: TRBD2; j_gene: TRBJ2-3; v_gene: TRBV5-1; len: 14; abundance: NA; CDR3aa: CASESGSSTDTQYF; CDR3nt: TGCGCCAGCGAAAGCGGGAGCAGCACAGATACGCAGTATTTT
d_gene: TRBD1; j_gene: TRBJ2-7; v_gene: TRBV7-7; len: 14; abundance: NA; CDR3aa: CASSLGTGVYEQYF; CDR3nt: TGTGCTAGCAGCTTGGGGACAGGGGTCTACGAGCAGTACTTC
d_gene: NA; j_gene: TRBJ1-1; v_gene: TRBV4-1; len: 15; abundance: NA; CDR3aa: CASSRGPPGDTEAFF; CDR3nt: TGCGCCAGCAGCCGAGGACCTCCGGGGGACACTGAAGCTTTCTTT
d_gene: NA; j_gene: TRBJ1-1; v_gene: TRBV6-1; len: 14; abundance: NA; CDR3aa: CASSESWWNTEAFF; CDR3nt: TGTGCCAGCAGTGAAAGTTGGTGGAACACTGAAGCTTTCTTT
d_gene: NA; j_gene: TRBJ2-3; v_gene: TRBV14; len: 14; abundance: NA; CDR3aa: CASSQLDSSDTQYF; CDR3nt: TGTGCCAGCAGCCAATTAGATTCCTCAGATACGCAGTATTTT
d_gene: TRBD2; j_gene: TRBJ2-5; v_gene: TRBV7-9; len: 16; abundance: NA; CDR3aa: CASSPGLAGTQETQYF; CDR3nt: TGTGCCAGCAGCCCCGGACTAGCGGGAACCCAAGAGACCCAGTACTTC
d_gene: TRBD2; j_gene: TRBJ2-3; v_gene: TRBV27; len: 12; abundance: NA; CDR3aa: CASSSRRGSQYF; CDR3nt: TGTGCCAGCAGTTCCCGGCGGGGGTCGCAGTATTTT
d_gene: NA; j_gene: TRBJ1-5; v_gene: TRBV12-5; len: 17; abundance: NA; CDR3aa: CASGLVTGRNFNQPQHF; CDR3nt: TGTGCTAGTGGTTTGGTAACCGGGAGAAACTTCAATCAGCCCCAGCATTTT
d_gene: TRBD1; j_gene: TRBJ1-1; v_gene: TRBV29-1; len: 16; abundance: NA; CDR3aa: CSVRTGTGFLNTEAFF; CDR3nt: TGCAGCGTGAGGACAGGGACGGGGTTTTTGAACACTGAAGCTTTCTTT
d_gene: TRBD1; j_gene: TRBJ1-5; v_gene: TRBV5-1; len: 15; abundance: NA; CDR3aa: CASSLAGGGNQPQHF; CDR3nt: TGCGCCAGCAGCTTGGCAGGGGGCGGCAATCAGCCCCAGCATTTT
d_gene: NA; j_gene: TRBJ2-1; v_gene: TRBV5-1; len: 15; abundance: NA; CDR3aa: CASSLSGVSYNEQFF; CDR3nt: TGCGCCAGCAGCCTTAGCGGAGTCTCCTACAATGAGCAGTTCTTC
d_gene: TRBD2; j_gene: TRBJ2-1; v_gene: TRBV5-1; len: 14; abundance: NA; CDR3aa: CASGRASGDNEQFF; CDR3nt: TGCGCCAGCGGGAGGGCTAGCGGGGACAATGAGCAGTTCTTC
d_gene: NA; j_gene: TRBJ1-5; v_gene: TRBV29-1; len: 13; abundance: NA; CDR3aa: CSAYEPGGQPQHF; CDR3nt: TGCAGCGCTTATGAACCTGGGGGCCAGCCCCAGCATTTT
d_gene: NA; j_gene: TRBJ2-5; v_gene: TRBV18; len: 14; abundance: NA; CDR3aa: CASSPRTGIETQYF; CDR3nt: TGTGCCAGCTCACCAAGGACCGGGATCGAGACCCAGTACTTC
d_gene: TRBD1; j_gene: TRBJ1-4; v_gene: TRBV5-1; len: 16; abundance: NA; CDR3aa: CASSPGDRGTNEKLFF; CDR3nt: TGCGCCAGCAGCCCGGGGGACAGGGGAACTAATGAAAAACTGTTTTTT
d_gene: NA; j_gene: TRBJ2-7; v_gene: TRBV19; len: 14; abundance: NA; CDR3aa: CASSIGPGSYEQYF; CDR3nt: TGTGCCAGTAGTATCGGCCCGGGGTCCTACGAGCAGTACTTC